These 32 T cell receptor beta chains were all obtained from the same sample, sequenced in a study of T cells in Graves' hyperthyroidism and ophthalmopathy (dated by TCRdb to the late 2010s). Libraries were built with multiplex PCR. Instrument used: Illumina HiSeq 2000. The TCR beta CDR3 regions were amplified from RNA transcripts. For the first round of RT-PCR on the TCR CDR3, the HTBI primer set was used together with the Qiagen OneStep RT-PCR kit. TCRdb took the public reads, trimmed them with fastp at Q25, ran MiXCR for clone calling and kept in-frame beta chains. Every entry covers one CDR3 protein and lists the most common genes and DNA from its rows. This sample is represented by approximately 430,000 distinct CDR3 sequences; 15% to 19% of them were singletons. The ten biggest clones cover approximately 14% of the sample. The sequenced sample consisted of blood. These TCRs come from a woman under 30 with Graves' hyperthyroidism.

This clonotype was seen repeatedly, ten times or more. CDR3 loop: CASSEVGGGGAGGYGYTF. CDR3 coding DNA: TGTGCCAGCAGTGAAGTAGGAGGCGGAGGTGCTGGGGGCTATGGCTACACCTTC. The rearrangement links TRBV6-1 to TRBJ1-2; the D gene is possibly TRBD1 (5 bases). V lost 1 base, J lost 4 bases, and 22 bases lay in between. Germline V gene sequence: CDR1 MNHNS, CDR2 SASEGT. This CDR3 is 18 amino acids long.

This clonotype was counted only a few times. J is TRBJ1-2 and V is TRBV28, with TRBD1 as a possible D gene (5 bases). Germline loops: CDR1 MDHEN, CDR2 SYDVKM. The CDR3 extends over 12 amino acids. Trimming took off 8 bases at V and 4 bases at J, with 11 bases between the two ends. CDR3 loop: CASLTEVYGYTF. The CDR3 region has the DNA TGTGCCAGCCTGACAGAAGTCTATGGCTACACCTTC.

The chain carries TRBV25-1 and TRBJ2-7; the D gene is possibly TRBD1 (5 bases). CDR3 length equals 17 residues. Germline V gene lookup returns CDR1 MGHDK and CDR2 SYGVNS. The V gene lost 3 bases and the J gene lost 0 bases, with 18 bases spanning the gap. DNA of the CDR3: TGTGCCAGCAGTGACAGGCAATCAAGGGGTGGCTCCTACGAGCAGTACTTC. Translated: CASSDRQSRGGSYEQYF.

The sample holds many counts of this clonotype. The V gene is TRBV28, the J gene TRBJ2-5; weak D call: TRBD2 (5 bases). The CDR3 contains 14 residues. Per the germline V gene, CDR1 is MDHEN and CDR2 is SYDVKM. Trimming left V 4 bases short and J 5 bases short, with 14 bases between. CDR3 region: CASSSPRARETQYF. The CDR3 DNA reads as TGTGCCAGCAGTTCCCCGAGGGCGAGGGAGACCCAGTACTTC.

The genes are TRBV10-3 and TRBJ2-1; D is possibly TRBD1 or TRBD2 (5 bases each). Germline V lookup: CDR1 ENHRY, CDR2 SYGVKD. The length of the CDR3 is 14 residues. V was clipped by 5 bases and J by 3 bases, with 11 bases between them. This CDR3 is CAISPRDLYNEQFF. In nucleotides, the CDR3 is TGTGCCATCAGTCCCCGGGACCTCTACAATGAGCAGTTCTTC.

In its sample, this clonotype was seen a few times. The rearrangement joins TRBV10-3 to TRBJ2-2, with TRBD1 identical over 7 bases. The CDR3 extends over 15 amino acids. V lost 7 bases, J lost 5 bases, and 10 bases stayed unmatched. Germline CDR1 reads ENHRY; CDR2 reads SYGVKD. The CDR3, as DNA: TGTGCCATCAATAACAGGGGTGTGGAAACCGGGGAGCTGTTTTTT. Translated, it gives CAINNRGVETGELFF.

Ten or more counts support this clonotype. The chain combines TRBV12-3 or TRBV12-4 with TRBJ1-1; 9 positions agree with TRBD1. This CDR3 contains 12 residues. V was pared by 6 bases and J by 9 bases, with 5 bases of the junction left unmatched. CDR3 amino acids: CASRATGGQAFF. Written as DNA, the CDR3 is TGTGCCAGCAGGGCAACAGGGGGCCAAGCTTTCTTT.

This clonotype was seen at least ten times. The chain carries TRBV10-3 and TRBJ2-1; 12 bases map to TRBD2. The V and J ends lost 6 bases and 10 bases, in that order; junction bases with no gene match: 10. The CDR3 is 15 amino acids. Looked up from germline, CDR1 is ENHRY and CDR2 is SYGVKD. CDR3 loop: CAISVRLAGDVEQFF. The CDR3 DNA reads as TGTGCCATCAGCGTACGACTAGCGGGAGATGTAGAGCAGTTCTTC.

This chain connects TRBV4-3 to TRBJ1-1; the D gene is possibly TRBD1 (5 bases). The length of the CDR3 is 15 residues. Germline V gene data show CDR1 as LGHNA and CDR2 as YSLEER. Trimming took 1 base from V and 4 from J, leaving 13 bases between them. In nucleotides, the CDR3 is TGCGCCAGCAGCCAAGTCTCAGGGCGAAGCACTGAAGCTTTCTTT. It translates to CASSQVSGRSTEAFF.

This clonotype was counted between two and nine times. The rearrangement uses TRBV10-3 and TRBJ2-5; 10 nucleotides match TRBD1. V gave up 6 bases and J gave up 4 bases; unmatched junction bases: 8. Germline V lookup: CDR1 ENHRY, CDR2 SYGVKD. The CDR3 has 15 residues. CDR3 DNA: TGTGCCATCAGCGAGGGACAGGGGAGGACAGAGACCCAGTACTTC. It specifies CAISEGQGRTETQYF.

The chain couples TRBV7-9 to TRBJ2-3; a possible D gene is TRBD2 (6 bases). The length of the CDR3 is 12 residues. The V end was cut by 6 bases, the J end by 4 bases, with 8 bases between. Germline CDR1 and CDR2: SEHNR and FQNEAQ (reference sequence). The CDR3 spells CASRGLSDTQYF. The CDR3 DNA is TGTGCCAGCAGGGGACTTTCAGATACGCAGTATTTT.

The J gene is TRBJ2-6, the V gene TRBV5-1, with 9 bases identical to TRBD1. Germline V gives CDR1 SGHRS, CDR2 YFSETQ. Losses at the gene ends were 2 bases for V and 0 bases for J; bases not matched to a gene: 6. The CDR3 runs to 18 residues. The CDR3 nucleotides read TGCGCCAGCAGCTTATCCGGGACAGGGTCCTCTGGGGCCAACGTCCTGACTTTC. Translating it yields CASSLSGTGSSGANVLTF.

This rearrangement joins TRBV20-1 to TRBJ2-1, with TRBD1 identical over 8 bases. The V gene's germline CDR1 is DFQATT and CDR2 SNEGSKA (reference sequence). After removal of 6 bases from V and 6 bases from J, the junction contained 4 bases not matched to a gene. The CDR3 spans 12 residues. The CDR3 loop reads CSANRGSNEQFF. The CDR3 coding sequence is TGCAGTGCGAACAGGGGGTCCAATGAGCAGTTCTTC.

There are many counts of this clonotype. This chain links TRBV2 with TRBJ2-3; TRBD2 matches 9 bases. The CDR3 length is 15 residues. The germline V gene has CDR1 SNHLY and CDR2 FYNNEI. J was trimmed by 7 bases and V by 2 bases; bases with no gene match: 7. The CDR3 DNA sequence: TGTGCCAGCAGTGAACTAGCGGGGTCGTCATATACGCAGTATTTT. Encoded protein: CASSELAGSSYTQYF.

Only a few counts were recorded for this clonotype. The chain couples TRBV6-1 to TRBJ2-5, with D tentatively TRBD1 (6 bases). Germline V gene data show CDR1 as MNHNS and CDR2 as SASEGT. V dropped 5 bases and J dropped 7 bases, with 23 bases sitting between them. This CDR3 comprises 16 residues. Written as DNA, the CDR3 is TGTGCCAGCAGTCGTCCCCCGACAGGAGCGAAGATGACCCAGTACTTC. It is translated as CASSRPPTGAKMTQYF.

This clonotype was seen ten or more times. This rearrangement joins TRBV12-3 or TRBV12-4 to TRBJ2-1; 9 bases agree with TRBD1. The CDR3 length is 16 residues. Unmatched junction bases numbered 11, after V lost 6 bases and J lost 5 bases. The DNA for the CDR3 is TGTGCCAGCAGCCCGGACAGGGGAGATCTCCACAATGAGCAGTTCTTC. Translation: CASSPDRGDLHNEQFF.

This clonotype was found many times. The CDR3 region is CSANPRTSGVSYEQYF. The CDR3 DNA is TGCAGTGCCAACCCCCGGACTAGCGGGGTCTCCTACGAGCAGTACTTC. The rearrangement links TRBV20-1 to TRBJ2-7, with TRBD2 matching over 12 bases. This CDR3 region has 16 residues. V dropped 6 bases and J dropped 0; count of bases not matched to a gene: 9. The germline V gene has CDR1 DFQATT and CDR2 SNEGSKA (reference sequence).

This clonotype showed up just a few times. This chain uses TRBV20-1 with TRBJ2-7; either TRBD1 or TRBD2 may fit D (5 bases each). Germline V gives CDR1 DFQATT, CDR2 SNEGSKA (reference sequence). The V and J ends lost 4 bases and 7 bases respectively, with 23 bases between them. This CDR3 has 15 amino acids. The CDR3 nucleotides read TGCAGTGCTATCCGATGGGGTCCCCGGGGCGAGGAGCAGTACTTC. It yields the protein CSAIRWGPRGEEQYF.

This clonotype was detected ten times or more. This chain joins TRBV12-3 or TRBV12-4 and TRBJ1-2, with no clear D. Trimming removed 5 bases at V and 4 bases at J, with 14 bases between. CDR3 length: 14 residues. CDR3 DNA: TGTGCCAGCAGTAGGACTTTAGGGAGCTATGGCTACACCTTC. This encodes CASSRTLGSYGYTF.

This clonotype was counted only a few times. The CDR3 region has the DNA TGCGCCAGCAGCCAAGAGCGGACAGGGGCCACAGATACGCAGTATTTT. This gives the protein CASSQERTGATDTQYF. The gene calls are TRBV4-3 and TRBJ2-3; 9 nucleotides line up with TRBD1. CDR1 is LGHNA and CDR2 is YSLEER in the germline V gene. The ends lost 0 bases at V and 2 bases at J; junction bases unmatched: 3. The CDR3 loop spans 16 amino acids.

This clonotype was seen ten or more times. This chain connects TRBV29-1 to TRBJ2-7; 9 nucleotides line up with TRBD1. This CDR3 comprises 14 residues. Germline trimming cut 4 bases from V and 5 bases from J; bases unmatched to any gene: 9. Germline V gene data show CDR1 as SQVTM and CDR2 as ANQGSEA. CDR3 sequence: CSVVRDRANNEQYF. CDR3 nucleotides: TGCAGCGTTGTCCGGGACAGGGCAAACAACGAGCAGTACTTC.

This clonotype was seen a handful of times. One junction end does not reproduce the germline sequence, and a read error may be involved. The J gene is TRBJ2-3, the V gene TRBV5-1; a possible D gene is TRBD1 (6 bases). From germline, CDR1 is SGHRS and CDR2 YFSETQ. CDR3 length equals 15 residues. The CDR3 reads CASRLAQGRTDTQYF. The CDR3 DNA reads TGCGCCAGCAGGTTGGCACAGGGACGCACAGATACGCAGTATTTT. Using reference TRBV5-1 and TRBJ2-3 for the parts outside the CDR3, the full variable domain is KAGVTQTPRYLIKTRGQQVTLSCSPISGHRSVSWYQQTPGQGLQFLFEYFSETQRNKGNFPGRFSGRQFSNSRSEMNVSTLELGDSALYLCASRLAQGRTDTQYFGPGTRLTVL.

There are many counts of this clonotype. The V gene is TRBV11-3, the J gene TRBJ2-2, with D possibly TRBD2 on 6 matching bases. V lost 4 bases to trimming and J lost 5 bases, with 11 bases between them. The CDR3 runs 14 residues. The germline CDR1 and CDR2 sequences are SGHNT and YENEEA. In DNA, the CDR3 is TGTGCCAGCAGCTCGGACCGGGGGACCGGGGAGCTGTTTTTT. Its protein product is CASSSDRGTGELFF.

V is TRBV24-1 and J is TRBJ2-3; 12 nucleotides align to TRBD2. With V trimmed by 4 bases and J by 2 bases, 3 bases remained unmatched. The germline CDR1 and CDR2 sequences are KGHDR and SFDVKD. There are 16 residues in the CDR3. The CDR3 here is CATSETSGGNTDTQYF. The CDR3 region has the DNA TGTGCCACCAGTGAAACTAGCGGGGGGAACACAGATACGCAGTATTTT.

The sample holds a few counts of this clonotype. The CDR3 DNA reads TGCAGTGCTGGGGGGGGGGCAGGGTCCAATGAGCAGTTCTTC. Protein product: CSAGGGAGSNEQFF. This chain links TRBV20-1 with TRBJ2-1; a weak D match, TRBD2 (7 bases). This CDR3 region has 14 residues. Per the germline V gene, CDR1 is DFQATT and CDR2 is SNEGSKA (reference sequence). V lost 5 bases and J 6 bases, leaving 17 bases between the germline ends.

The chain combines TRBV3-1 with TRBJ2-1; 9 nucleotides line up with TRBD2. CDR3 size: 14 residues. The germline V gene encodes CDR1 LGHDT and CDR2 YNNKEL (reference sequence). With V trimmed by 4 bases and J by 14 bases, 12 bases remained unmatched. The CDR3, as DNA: TGTGCCAGCAGCCTTGGGTCGGCGGGGGGGCCTAAGTTCTTC. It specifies CASSLGSAGGPKFF.

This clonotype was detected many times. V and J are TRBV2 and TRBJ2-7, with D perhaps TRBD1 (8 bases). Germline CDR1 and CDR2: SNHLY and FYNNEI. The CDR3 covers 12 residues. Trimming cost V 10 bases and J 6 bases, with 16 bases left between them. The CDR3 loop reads CAIGQGGVEQYF. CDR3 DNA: TGTGCCATCGGACAGGGAGGGGTCGAGCAGTACTTC.

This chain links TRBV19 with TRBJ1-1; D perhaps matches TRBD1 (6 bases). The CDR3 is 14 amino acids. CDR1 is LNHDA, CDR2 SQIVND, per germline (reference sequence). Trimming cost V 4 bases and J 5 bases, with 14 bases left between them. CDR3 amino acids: CASSKTGLGTEAFF. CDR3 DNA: TGTGCCAGTAGTAAGACAGGTCTCGGGACTGAAGCTTTCTTT.

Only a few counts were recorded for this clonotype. The CDR3 DNA sequence: TGTGCCAGCAGTTATTCTGGGCTGGGGAAGGGGACCGGGGAGCTGTTTTTT. Its protein is CASSYSGLGKGTGELFF. V gene TRBV6-1 combines with J gene TRBJ2-2; possibly TRBD1 for D (5 bases). Trimming removed 5 bases at V and 5 bases at J, with 21 bases between. Germline V CDR1 and CDR2: MNHNS, SASEGT. CDR3 length equals 17 residues.

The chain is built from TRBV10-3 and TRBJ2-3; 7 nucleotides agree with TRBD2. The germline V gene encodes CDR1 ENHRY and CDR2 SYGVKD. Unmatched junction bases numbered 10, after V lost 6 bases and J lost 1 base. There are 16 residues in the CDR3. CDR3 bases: TGTGCCATCAGAGGGACCCCACGGGGGGGCACAGATACGCAGTATTTT. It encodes CAIRGTPRGGTDTQYF.

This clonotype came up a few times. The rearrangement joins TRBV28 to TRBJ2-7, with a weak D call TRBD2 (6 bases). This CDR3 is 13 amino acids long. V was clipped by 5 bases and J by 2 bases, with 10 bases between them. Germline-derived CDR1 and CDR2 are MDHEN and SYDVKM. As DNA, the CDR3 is TGTGCCAGCAGTCTAGCGATCCCCTACGAGCAGTACTTC. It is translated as CASSLAIPYEQYF.

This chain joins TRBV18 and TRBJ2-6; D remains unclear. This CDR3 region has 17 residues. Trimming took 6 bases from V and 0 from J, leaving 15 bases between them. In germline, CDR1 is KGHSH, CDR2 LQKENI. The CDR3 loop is CASSPRPLSSGANVLTF. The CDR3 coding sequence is TGTGCCAGCTCTCCCAGGCCTCTTAGCTCTGGGGCCAACGTCCTGACTTTC. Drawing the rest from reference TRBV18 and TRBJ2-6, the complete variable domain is NAGVMQNPRHLVRRRGQEARLRCSPMKGHSHVYWYRQLPEEGLKFMVYLQKENIIDESGMPKERFSAEFPKEGPSILRIQQVVRGDSAAYFCASSPRPLSSGANVLTFGAGSRLTVL.